The sequence of this T cell receptor beta chain was determined in a study of cytomegalovirus exposure and HLA in healthy donors (dated by TCRdb to about 2017). A note on the overall study: In an earlier analysis of 450 to 750 of the donors, under 300 Gb of sequence data and approximately 120 million unique TCR beta sequences from 180 million or so T cells were reported. A later genetic analysis took genome-wide SNP genotypes for about three fifths of the roughly 700 donors and used that subset as a discovery cohort. To decide whether each TCR beta V gene segment behaved as functional or pseudogenic, an earlier analysis of several hundred of the donors relied on high-throughput TCR beta sequencing. Around 320 gigabases of sequencing data and approximately 84 million unique TCR sequences were included in an early release covering 550 to 800 HLA-typed donors. The number of donors typed differed by locus, with roughly 620-630 for A, B, C, DRB1 and DQB1, about 500 for DQA1, 600 to 610 for DPA1, and about 450 for DPB1. Every discovery cohort repertoire had been produced on one sequencing platform. A later analysis re-analyzed previously published TCR beta repertoires from 550 to 700 donors and added high-resolution HLA genotyping to study TCR occurrence patterns. The T cell repertoires of some 700 subjects were profiled by immunosequencing and related to cytomegalovirus serostatus. Among over 350 genotyped donors of the cohort, an average of 235,054 unique TCR beta nucleotide sequences were sequenced per donor, around a sixth of them non-productive. Roughly five DR-DQ haplotypes were handled as single units for association and clustering, since linkage in the cohort was strong. Donor age, sex, ethnicity and CMV serostatus were compiled together with the repertoire data. The study aimed to test whether cataloging public T cell receptors could reveal signatures of past pathogen exposure. High-throughput TCR immunosequencing, statistical association of individual TCRs with disease status, and machine learning were combined to predict cytomegalovirus infection status. Besides the first cohort of roughly 640 subjects, a separate validation cohort made up of 95 to 150 different subjects was used. HLA typing covered class I and class II loci at four-digit resolution. Rather than drawing on any new phenotypic data, the later analysis identified candidate immune exposures from TCR beta sequences and the way those sequences occurred across donors. Of the 350 to 450 genotyped donors, roughly 76% were placed in the genetic ancestry cluster associated with self-reported Caucasian donors.

General conclusions and limits of the study: Across donors, most TCR sequences were observed very rarely, whereas some public TCRs were present in many individuals. The authors suggested that the approach could potentially be generalized to other disease states and immunological phenotypes. In vitro tests confirmed that a few of the cytomegalovirus-associated TCR beta chains recognize cytomegalovirus antigens. In this cohort, only TCR beta chains were sequenced, and detectable features were limited by the absence of alpha or paired-chain data. In an earlier analysis of 587 of the donors, most TCR beta V segments appeared in productive rearrangements about 87% or about 30% of the time, broadly matching IMGT annotations. According to a later analysis, parvovirus B19, influenza, CMV and Epstein-Barr virus appeared linked to several top co-occurrence clusters. Because the 87-base-pair reads could not distinguish some IMGT-functional V segments, including TRBV6-2 and TRBV6-3, those segments were excluded. The only immune exposure information available for the cohort was CMV serostatus. The study gave a list of 150 to 200 TCR beta chains associated with cytomegalovirus. A later analysis found that TCR association rates varied across HLA loci, with DRB1 alleles showing the most associated TCRs and HLA-C alleles the fewest. An association between a missense DCLRE1C variant and V-gene and J-gene trimming of TCR beta chains was found in a later genetic analysis and replicated in an independent cohort. In both the original and validation cohorts, the classifier was reported to diagnose cytomegalovirus status with high specificity and sensitivity. Strong co-occurrence of HLA alleles, especially DR and DQ, made assigning TCR associations to individual alleles difficult. Correlated functional status among segregating V segments might reflect linkage disequilibrium, but an unknown experimental factor could not be ruled out. A later analysis found that most CMV-associated TCR beta chains appeared HLA-restricted, with HLA associations seemingly driven largely by CMV exposure. Some 15 rarely observed V segments, including chromosome 9 orphons, were excluded from the earlier analysis of almost 600 of the donors because counts were too low. A cluster of highly shared sequence variants was judged likely to represent a technical artifact of the sequencing pipeline. Specific HLA alleles were associated with 15,000 to 20,000 TCR beta sequences at a false discovery rate of 0.05 in a later analysis. A further reported finding was that TCR beta sequences accurately predicted the HLA-A and HLA-B alleles for most subjects in the first cohort. Because some donors lacked HLA typing at each locus, the association tests relied only on the typed subset. A later genetic analysis reported fewer N-insertions in productive TCRs among donors in an Asian-associated ancestry cluster than the approximately 670-donor mean. Compared with equally common non-associated chains, HLA-associated TCR beta chains in a later analysis were more clonally expanded and had lower generation probabilities. Roughly uniform sequencing depth across donors was assumed in presence/absence analyses, although this assumption may not hold.

The germline V and J ends show losses of 1 base and 7 bases respectively, and no gene match explains 2 bases of the junction. The CDR3 has 14 amino acids, counting the end cysteine and phenylalanine. The only DNA kept is the CDR3, 42 bases in frame from the first base. The germline V gene specifies SGHTA as CDR1 and FQGNSA as CDR2. As for this clone: Its antigen specificity is not known. Base qualities are not provided; no much larger clone lies one nucleotide away.

In total, about 650 healthy bone marrow donors made up the cohort. At the time of sampling, all cohort members were nominally healthy, though unrecorded immune exposures were likely present. The donor was CMV seropositive and was included in the group of 250 to 300 seropositive cohort members. Each donor provided a peripheral blood sample, and peripheral blood mononuclear cells were used for TCR beta sequencing. The Qiagen DNeasy Blood Extraction Kit was used to extract genomic DNA from the blood cell samples. The protocol used for the library was the immunoSEQ multiplex PCR assay. For the multiplex PCR, a mixture combining 60 forward primers for TCR Vbeta segments and 13 reverse primers for TCR Jbeta segments was used. The CDR3 region of rearranged TCR beta genes was amplified from genomic DNA with a multiplex PCR assay. On the Illumina HiSeq System, the amplified TCR beta libraries were sequenced as 87-base-pair reads. The paper's processing steps were these. A later analysis tallied roughly 80 million unique TCR beta chains across the 660 or so repertoires, and 10 million to 11 million of those chains were shared by two or more donors. A nearest-neighbor algorithm error-corrected the raw reads and collapsed the reads into unique sequences, merging closely related sequences to remove PCR and sequencing errors. V, D and J gene segments were assigned by aligning CDR3 sequences to IMGT reference sequences. For a sequence to be retained, a match of at least six nucleotides was required to both a V gene segment and a J gene segment. A rearrangement was called productive if the CDR3 had no stop codons and remained in frame with V and J, and every other rearrangement was called non-productive. Following IMGT convention, CDR3 was defined as the stretch from the second conserved V-encoded cysteine to the conserved J-encoded phenylalanine. The earlier analysis of 500 to 600 of the donors excluded sequences that lacked an unambiguous match to a single V gene segment. An earlier analysis of 587 of the donors classified V segments as functional when productive rearrangements were above 56.7% and as segregating when the standard deviation between donors was above 5%. A statistical classification framework was built to diagnose cytomegalovirus status from the catalog of TCR beta chain sequences. In a later analysis, V and J genes were assigned by comparing TCR nucleotide sequences against IMGT/GENE-DB human TR gene sequences. A later analysis assigned CDR3 sequences and most-parsimonious VDJ recombination scenarios with the TCRdist pipeline. In a later analysis, each TCR beta chain was defined by its CDR3 amino acid sequence together with its V-gene family, and reads without a unique V-gene family were excluded. As a way to deal with suspected cross-contamination and a sequencing artifact, a later analysis dropped 592 nucleotide sequences that were highly shared and had low generation probability. In a later analysis, a clonal expansion index for each public chain was calculated from normalized within-repertoire ranks of inferred template counts. A later analysis computed generation probabilities with a VDJ recombination model fitted to out-of-frame rearrangements, and checked the results against IGoR. A later analysis scored TCR-TCR, TCR-HLA and TCR-CMV co-occurrence with hypergeometric tests, applying a repertoire-size bias correction to TCR pairs. A later analysis estimated false discovery rates by permuting HLA or CMV assignments 20 times. In a later analysis, co-occurring TCRs were grouped with DBSCAN, and TCRdist sequence similarity was added when clustering was performed within HLA-allele-positive subsets. Repertoires with fewer than 30,000 or more than 120,000 public chains, plus five repertoires with anomalous nucleotide sharing, were excluded from co-occurrence clustering. Drawn from immuneACCESS, this table holds only the in-frame rearrangements with V and J called that TCRdb kept. Clones are partly lost; checked studies trace under half to an unresolved V gene and leave the rest unexplained. V, J and clone size are taken as reported in that table, and D and trimming were inferred from the DNA itself. A total of around 120,000 clones appear in this sample, 65% to 75% of them only once. The top ten clonotypes cover around 10% of the sample.

Sample: PBMCs. The rearranged segments are TRBV7-2 and TRBJ2-7; 12 bases in the middle match TRBD2. This TCR came from a woman between 45 and 60 years old in good health and CMV-seropositive. The DNA is TGTGCCAGCAGCTTAGACACTAGCGGGGGGGAGCAGTACTTC. It codes for CASSLDTSGGEQYF. The entire variable domain, with the stretches around the CDR3 drawn from the reference TRBV7-2 and TRBJ2-7 proteins, is GAGVSQSPSNKVTEKGKDVELRCDPISGHTALYWYRQSLGQGLEFLIYFQGNSAPDKSGLPSDRFSAERTGGSVSTLTIQRTQQEDSAVYLCASSLDTSGGEQYFGPGTRLTVT.